Sequencing of this T cell receptor (beta chain) was carried out in a study of cytomegalovirus exposure and HLA in healthy donors. PCR amplification relied on 60 Vbeta primers (plus 13 Jbeta primers). Profiled with immunoSEQ multiplex PCR; TCRdb holds only in-frame clones, not every one. The table records approximately 220,000 clones, nearly 80% of them present only once. Trimming at V came to 5 bases and at J to 8 bases, leaving 3 bases not matched to a gene. The germline V gene has CDR1 SGHTA and CDR2 FQGTGA. CDR3 length: 15 amino acids. In its sample, this clone was seen once. Antigen unknown. The study, taken as a whole, reports: Later analysis identified a missense DCLRE1C variant that was linked to TCR beta V- and J-gene trimming. Confirmation was obtained in vitro that three CMV-associated chains are specific for CMV antigens.

This chain connects TRBV7-3 to TRBJ2-1; 16 bases map to TRBD2. The TCR originated in a man between 18 and 29 years old in good health and CMV-seronegative. The specimen was PBMCs. The CDR3 protein is CASSTGLAGGYEQFF. CDR3 DNA: TGTGCCAGCAGCACGGGACTAGCGGGGGGGTATGAGCAGTTCTTC. Complete variable domain (other parts from reference TRBV7-3 and TRBJ2-1): GAGVSQTPSNKVTEKGKYVELRCDPISGHTALYWYRQSLGQGPEFLIYFQGTGAADDSGLPNDRFFAVRPEGSVSTLKIQRTERGDSAVYLCASSTGLAGGYEQFFGPGTRLTVL.